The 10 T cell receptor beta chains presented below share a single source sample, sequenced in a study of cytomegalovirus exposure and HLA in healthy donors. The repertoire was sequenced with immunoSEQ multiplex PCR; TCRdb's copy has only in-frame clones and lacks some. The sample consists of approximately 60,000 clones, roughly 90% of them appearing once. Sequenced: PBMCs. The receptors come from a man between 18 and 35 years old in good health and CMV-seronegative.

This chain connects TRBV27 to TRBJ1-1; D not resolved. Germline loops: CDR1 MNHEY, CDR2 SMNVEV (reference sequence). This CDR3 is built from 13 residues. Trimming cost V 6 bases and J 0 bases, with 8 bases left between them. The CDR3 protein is CASSTDMNTEAFF. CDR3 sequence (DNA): TGTGCCAGCAGCACAGACATGAACACTGAAGCTTTCTTT.

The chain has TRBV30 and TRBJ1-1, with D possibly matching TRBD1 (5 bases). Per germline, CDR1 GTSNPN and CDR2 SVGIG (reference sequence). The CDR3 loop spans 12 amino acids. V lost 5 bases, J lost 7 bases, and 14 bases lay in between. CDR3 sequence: CAWSTGVIEAFF. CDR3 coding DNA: TGTGCCTGGTCCACGGGGGTTATTGAAGCTTTCTTT.

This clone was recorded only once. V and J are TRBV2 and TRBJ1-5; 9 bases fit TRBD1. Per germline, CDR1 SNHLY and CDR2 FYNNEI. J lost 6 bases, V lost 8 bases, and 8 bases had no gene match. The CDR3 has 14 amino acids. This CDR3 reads CASQGQGMSQPQHF. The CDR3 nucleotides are TGTGCCAGCCAGGGACAGGGAATGAGTCAGCCCCAGCATTTT.

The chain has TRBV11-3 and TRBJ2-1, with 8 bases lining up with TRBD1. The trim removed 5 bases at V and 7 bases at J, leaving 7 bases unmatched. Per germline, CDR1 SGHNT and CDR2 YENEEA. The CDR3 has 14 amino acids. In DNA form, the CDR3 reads TGTGCCAGCAGCCCTGGGACAGGCTCTAATGAGCAGTTCTTC. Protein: CASSPGTGSNEQFF.

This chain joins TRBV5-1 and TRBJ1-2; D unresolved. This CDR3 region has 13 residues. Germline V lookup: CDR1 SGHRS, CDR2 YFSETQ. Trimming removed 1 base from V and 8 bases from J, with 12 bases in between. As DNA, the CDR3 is TGCGCCAGCAGCTTGAATGAGGGATACGGCTACACCTTC. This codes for CASSLNEGYGYTF.

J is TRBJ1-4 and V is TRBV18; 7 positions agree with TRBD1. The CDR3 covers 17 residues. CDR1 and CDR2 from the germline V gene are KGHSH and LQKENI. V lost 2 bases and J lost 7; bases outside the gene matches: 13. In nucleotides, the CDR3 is TGTGCCAGCTCACCAATGTTAACGAAGGGGGCTTCTGAAAAACTGTTTTTT. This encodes CASSPMLTKGASEKLFF. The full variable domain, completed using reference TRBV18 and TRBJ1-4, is NAGVMQNPRHLVRRRGQEARLRCSPMKGHSHVYWYRQLPEEGLKFMVYLQKENIIDESGMPKERFSAEFPKEGPSILRIQQVVRGDSAAYFCASSPMLTKGASEKLFFGSGTQLSVL.

CDR3 DNA: TGTGCCAGCAGTTACCAGACAGGGGGCTATGGCTATGGCTACACCTTC. Its protein product is CASSYQTGGYGYGYTF. The rearrangement joins TRBV6-5 to TRBJ1-2; 10 bases align to TRBD1. The CDR3 runs 16 residues. The V and J ends lost 2 bases and 4 bases, in that order; junction bases with no gene match: 7. The germline gives CDR1 MNHEY, CDR2 SVGAGI.

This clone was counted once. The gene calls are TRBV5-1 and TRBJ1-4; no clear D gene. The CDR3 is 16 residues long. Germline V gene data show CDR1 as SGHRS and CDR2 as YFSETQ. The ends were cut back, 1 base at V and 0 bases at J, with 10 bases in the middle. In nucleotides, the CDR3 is TGCGCCAGCAGCTTGTCCGGAGCCTCAACTAATGAAAAACTGTTTTTT. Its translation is CASSLSGASTNEKLFF.

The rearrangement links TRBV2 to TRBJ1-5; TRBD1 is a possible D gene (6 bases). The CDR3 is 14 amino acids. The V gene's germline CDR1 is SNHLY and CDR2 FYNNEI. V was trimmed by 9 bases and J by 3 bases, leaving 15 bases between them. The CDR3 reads CASTQGLNNQPQHF. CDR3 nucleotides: TGTGCCAGTACACAGGGTCTTAACAATCAGCCCCAGCATTTT.

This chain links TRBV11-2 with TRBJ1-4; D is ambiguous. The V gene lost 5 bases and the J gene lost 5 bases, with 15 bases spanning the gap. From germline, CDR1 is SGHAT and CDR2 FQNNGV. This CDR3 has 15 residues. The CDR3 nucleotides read TGTGCCAGCAGCAACGCGGGCCGCCTAAATGAAAAACTGTTTTTT. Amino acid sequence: CASSNAGRLNEKLFF.